The rows below give T cell receptor beta chains drawn from one sample of a study of blood T cell repertoires in COVID-19. Sequencing was performed with immunoSEQ multiplex PCR; in TCRdb, only in-frame clones are kept and a portion is missing. This sample yields 280,000 or so clones, of which about 91% are seen a single time; 6.9% belongs to the top ten. The sequencing input was peripheral blood. These receptors originate from a woman aged 25 to 39 who had recovered from COVID-19. Each CDR3 is given with its conserved first and last residue. D genes are given only for firm matches. Clone size appears in some rows only: once, few, many, or a class for an expanded clone.

d_gene	len	j_gene	v_gene	abundance	CDR3nt	CDR3aa
TRBD1	16	TRBJ1-1	TRBV19	.	TGTGCCAGTAGTATAGCCCAGACAGGGATGAACACTGAAGCTTTCTTT	CASSIAQTGMNTEAFF
TRBD1	13	TRBJ1-1	TRBV12-3/TRBV12-4	.	TGTGCCAGCAGCGACAGGGGGGACACTGAAGCTTTCTTT	CASSDRGDTEAFF
TRBD1	17	TRBJ1-1	TRBV7-2	.	TGTGCCAGCAGCCCAGGAGGCACAGGGGGGATGTACACTGAAGCTTTCTTT	CASSPGGTGGMYTEAFF
.	13	TRBJ1-1	TRBV13	.	TGTGCCAGCAGAAGGGGGAGCCCATCGGTAGCTTTCTTT	CASRRGSPSVAFF
TRBD1	16	TRBJ1-1	TRBV5-6	few	TGTGCCAGCCTCCCTGGGCCCAACAAATGGACAGGGGAAGCTTTCTTT	CASLPGPNKWTGEAFF
TRBD1	15	TRBJ1-1	TRBV5-4	.	TGTGCCAGCAGCTCGGGGGACAGGGGTAACACTGAAGCTTTCTTT	CASSSGDRGNTEAFF
TRBD1	14	TRBJ2-7	TRBV7-3	.	TGTGCCAGCAGCCCGGGGCCAGGGGGTAGTGAGCAGTACTTC	CASSPGPGGSEQYF
TRBD1	15	TRBJ1-1	TRBV5-4	.	TGTGCCAGCAGCTATAGGACAGGGCGAGGGACTGAAGCTTTCTTT	CASSYRTGRGTEAFF
.	13	TRBJ2-2	TRBV6-6	many	TGTGCCAGCAGCGCTGGCCTCACCGGGGAGCTGTTTTTT	CASSAGLTGELFF
.	15	TRBJ2-1	TRBV6-6	.	TGTGCCAGCAGTTCCCTCACATACTCCTACAATGAGCAGTTCTTC	CASSSLTYSYNEQFF
.	11	TRBJ2-4	TRBV12-3/TRBV12-4	.	TGTGCCAGCAGTTCGAGGGACATTCAGTACTTC	CASSSRDIQYF
.	15	TRBJ1-5	TRBV4-2	few	TGTGCCAGCAGCCAAGATAGGCAGGGTTATTCGCCCCAGCATTTT	CASSQDRQGYSPQHF
.	13	TRBJ1-5	TRBV24-1	.	TGTGCCACCAGTAGGCAGGGTAATCAGCCCCAGCATTTT	CATSRQGNQPQHF
.	13	TRBJ1-1	TRBV5-6	.	TGTGCCAGCAGCTTGTTACAGGGTAGAGGAGCTTTCTTT	CASSLLQGRGAFF
.	15	TRBJ1-1	TRBV30	.	TGTGCCTGGAGTGTACCTTCGTCCGGGAACACTGAAGCTTTCTTT	CAWSVPSSGNTEAFF
TRBD1	14	TRBJ1-1	TRBV5-1	.	TGCGCCAGCAGCCTGGACAGGGAGGGCACTGAAGCTTTCTTT	CASSLDREGTEAFF
.	15	TRBJ2-2	TRBV3-1/TRBV3-2	.	TGTGCCAGCAGCCAAGAGGGGGGGCAGGCCGGGGAGCTGTTTTTT	CASSQEGGQAGELFF
.	12	TRBJ1-2	TRBV5-4	.	TGTGCCAGCAGCCGGGACTCGTATGGCTACACCTTC	CASSRDSYGYTF
.	13	TRBJ1-3	TRBV2	.	TGTGCCAGCACCGAGGCAGCTGGAAACACCATATATTTT	CASTEAAGNTIYF
.	15	TRBJ1-4	TRBV7-9	.	TGTGCCAGCAGCCCTGGGAGGGGCGGAGATGAAAAACTGTTTTTT	CASSPGRGGDEKLFF
.	14	TRBJ1-3	TRBV21-1	.	TGTGCCGTGGGGGGGTCTAACTCTGGAAACACCATATATTTT	CAVGGSNSGNTIYF
.	15	TRBJ1-1	TRBV3-1/TRBV3-2	.	TGTGCCAGCAGCCAAGTCGGACAGATGAACACTGAAGCTTTCTTT	CASSQVGQMNTEAFF
.	14	TRBJ2-1	TRBV14	.	TGTGCCAGCAGCCACCCAGGTACCTACAATGAGCAGTTCTTC	CASSHPGTYNEQFF
TRBD2	15	TRBJ2-2	TRBV3-1/TRBV3-2	.	TGTGCCAGCAGCCCCCGCGGGGGGGACACCGGGGAGCTGTTTTTT	CASSPRGGDTGELFF
TRBD2	17	TRBJ2-5	TRBV30	.	TGTGCCTGGAGTTCCTACCGACTAGCGGGGACCCAAGAGACCCAGTACTTC	CAWSSYRLAGTQETQYF
TRBD1	15	TRBJ2-3	TRBV7-2	.	TGTGCCAGCAGCTTTGACAGGGATAGTACAGATACGCAGTATTTT	CASSFDRDSTDTQYF
.	15	TRBJ2-3	TRBV7-3	.	TGTGCCAGCAGCCCCAGCGGGCGAAGCACAGATACGCAGTATTTT	CASSPSGRSTDTQYF